This record concerns one TCR beta chain sequence. Sequencing was performed with immunoSEQ multiplex PCR; in TCRdb, only in-frame clones are kept and a portion is missing. The sample records 100,000 or so clones, approximately 89% being singletons. The record originates from a study of control samples from healthy donors and cancer patients. Per the germline V gene, CDR1 is SGDLS and CDR2 is YYNGEE. The CDR3 loop spans 14 amino acids. V lost 3 bases to trimming and J lost 2 bases, with 9 bases between them. The sequence was collected from a woman younger than 45 in good health. The V and J genes are TRBV9 and TRBJ1-3; D unclear. Input material: blood. The CDR3 nucleotides are TGTGCCAGCAGCGAGGTGGTTCCTGGAAACACCATATATTTT. It specifies CASSEVVPGNTIYF. The whole variable domain, filled in from reference TRBV9 and TRBJ1-3, reads DSGVTQTPKHLITATGQRVTLRCSPRSGDLSVYWYQQSLDQGLQFLIQYYNGEERAKGNILERFSAQQFPDLHSELNLSSLELGDSALYFCASSEVVPGNTIYFGEGSWLTVV.